The 21 T cell receptor beta chains below come from one sample, sequenced in a study of response to subunit inactivated influenza vaccine. From the RT-PCR reads, TCRdb called clonotypes with MiXCR, one entry per CDR3 protein. Of hundreds of thousands of distinct CDR3 sequences listed, around 14% are singletons. Specimen: PBMCs from blood, collected about 11 days after vaccination. These receptors were taken from a man aged 45 to 65 who received an inactivated influenza vaccine.

The chain links TRBV5-1 to TRBJ2-7; TRBD1 agrees at 7 bases. CDR1 is SGHRS and CDR2 is YFSETQ in the germline V gene. This CDR3 is built from 14 residues. V lost 7 bases and J lost 3; bases outside the gene matches: 10. The CDR3 region has the DNA TGCGCCAGCTCCGAAGGGGGCAGTAACTACGAGCAGTACTTC. This translates into CASSEGGSNYEQYF.

This clonotype was observed many times. One end of the junction varies from germline; a read error may be responsible. V and J are TRBV5-1 and TRBJ2-5, with D maybe TRBD2 (6 bases). The CDR3 totals 13 residues. The germline V gene encodes CDR1 SGHRS and CDR2 YFSETQ. The CDR3 reads CASSLGTQETQYF. In DNA form, the CDR3 reads TGTGCCAGCAGCTTAGGGACTCAAGAGACCCAGTACTTC.

In this sample, this clonotype turned up many times. This chain joins TRBV24-1 and TRBJ2-1; D unresolved. The V gene's germline CDR1 is KGHDR and CDR2 SFDVKD. V was clipped by 4 bases and J by 8 bases, with 11 bases between them. The CDR3 is 13 amino acids. In DNA form, the CDR3 reads TGTGCCACCAGTGACCCGACGGACGATGAGCAGTTCTTC. Protein product: CATSDPTDDEQFF.

The chain links TRBV29-1 to TRBJ1-1; D is unclear. Deletions cut 4 bases from V and 1 base from J, with 7 bases between. Germline values: CDR1 SQVTM, CDR2 ANQGSEA. The CDR3 has 12 amino acids. CDR3 residues: CSVVPWNTEAFF. CDR3 sequence (DNA): TGCAGCGTTGTCCCCTGGAACACTGAAGCTTTCTTT. Filled out from reference TRBV29-1 and TRBJ1-1, the complete variable domain reads SAVISQKPSRDICQRGTSLTIQCQVDSQVTMMFWYRQQPGQSLTLIATANQGSEATYESGFVIDKFPISRPNLTFSTLTVSNMSPEDSSIYLCSVVPWNTEAFFGQGTRLTVV.

The rearrangement uses TRBV19 and TRBJ2-1, with TRBD2 identical over 10 bases. CDR1 and CDR2 from the germline V gene are LNHDA and SQIVND (reference sequence). The CDR3 has 16 residues. V dropped 3 bases and J dropped 3; count of bases not matched to a gene: 5. CDR3 sequence: CASSIFGLAVYNEQFF. The CDR3 DNA reads TGTGCCAGTAGTATCTTCGGACTAGCGGTCTACAATGAGCAGTTCTTC.

This rearrangement joins TRBV7-3 to TRBJ2-1, with 14 bases fitting TRBD2. CDR3 length equals 15 residues. Germline V gives CDR1 SGHTA, CDR2 FQGTGA. Trimming removed 2 bases from V and 13 bases from J; junction bases left unmatched: 7. CDR3 sequence: CASSLGGLAGEGQFF. The CDR3 nucleotides are TGTGCCAGCAGCTTAGGGGGACTAGCGGGAGAGGGACAGTTCTTC.

This clonotype was seen a single time. J is TRBJ2-5 and V is TRBV6-2 or TRBV6-3, with 8 nucleotides matching TRBD2. The CDR3 is 15 residues long. Germline V gene lookup returns CDR1 MNHEY and CDR2 SVGEGT. V gave up 2 bases and J gave up 4 bases; unmatched junction bases: 6. This CDR3 reads CASSYRSAGGETQYF. The CDR3, as DNA: TGTGCCAGCAGTTACCGTTCGGCGGGGGGAGAGACCCAGTACTTC.

This clonotype was seen more than once but under ten times. The chain combines TRBV30 with TRBJ2-7, with 11 positions matching TRBD2. Per germline, CDR1 GTSNPN and CDR2 SVGIG (reference sequence). The CDR3 is made up of 15 amino acids. The V segment lost 0 bases and the J segment 2 bases; nucleotides outside the gene matches: 3. The CDR3 DNA reads as TGTGCCTGGAGTGTCTCTAGCGGGGGGCCCTACGAGCAGTACTTC. Residues: CAWSVSSGGPYEQYF.

This clonotype was counted a few times. The V and J genes are TRBV2 and TRBJ2-7; possibly TRBD2 for D (6 bases). V lost 7 bases, J lost 0 bases, and 16 bases lay in between. The germline gives CDR1 SNHLY, CDR2 FYNNEI. This CDR3 has 15 amino acids. The CDR3 here is CASTYREHSSYEQYF. The CDR3 region has the DNA TGTGCCAGCACCTACCGGGAGCACAGCTCCTACGAGCAGTACTTC.

This clonotype was counted a few times. The chain carries TRBV7-2 and TRBJ2-2; unclear D gene. CDR1 and CDR2 from the germline V gene are SGHTA and FQGNSA. The CDR3 extends over 17 amino acids. Trimming removed 4 bases at V and 5 bases at J, with 20 bases between. The CDR3 DNA reads TGTGCCAGCAGCTCCCCAGGTCAAAATAAATGGACCGGGGAGCTGTTTTTT. Translated: CASSSPGQNKWTGELFF. Based on the CDR3 plus reference TRBV7-2 and TRBJ2-2, the full variable domain is GAGVSQSPSNKVTEKGKDVELRCDPISGHTALYWYRQSLGQGLEFLIYFQGNSAPDKSGLPSDRFSAERTGGSVSTLTIQRTQQEDSAVYLCASSSPGQNKWTGELFFGEGSRLTVL.

By frequency in the sample, this clonotype is medium-sized (0.01 to 0.1%). The chain links TRBV10-3 to TRBJ1-1; tentative D call: TRBD1 (6 bases). Germline V gene sequence: CDR1 ENHRY, CDR2 SYGVKD. Trimming took off 0 bases at V and 5 bases at J, with 13 bases between the two ends. The length of the CDR3 is 15 residues. The chain's CDR3 is CAISESGGLVTEAFF. The CDR3, as DNA: TGTGCCATCAGTGAGTCGGGGGGGCTTGTAACTGAAGCTTTCTTT.

The chain couples TRBV6-5 to TRBJ2-7, with D hard to call. This CDR3 region has 13 residues. The V end was cut by 2 bases, the J end by 3 bases, with 8 bases between. Germline CDR1 is MNHEY and CDR2 is SVGAGI. The chain's CDR3 is CASSYTRFYEQYF. CDR3 nucleotides: TGTGCCAGCAGTTACACCAGGTTCTACGAGCAGTACTTC.

This clonotype was recorded at least ten times. The chain links TRBV29-1 to TRBJ2-2, with unresolved D. Germline V gene lookup returns CDR1 SQVTM and CDR2 ANQGSEA. The CDR3 has 14 residues. Trimming cost V 4 bases and J 0 bases, with 9 bases left between them. DNA for the CDR3: TGCAGCGTTGGGCGTTCTTCGAACACCGGGGAGCTGTTTTTT. It specifies CSVGRSSNTGELFF.

This clonotype was detected only a few times. The V call is TRBV5-6, the J call TRBJ2-7; TRBD2 might be the D (6 bases). CDR1 and CDR2 (germline): SGHDT, YYEEEE. The CDR3 has 16 amino acids. V gave up 1 base and J gave up 4 bases, with 18 bases separating them. CDR3 coding DNA: TGTGCCAGCAGCTTGATCGGCCGCGGGACGGAATACGAGCAGTACTTC. Translation gives CASSLIGRGTEYEQYF.

This clonotype showed up many times. The chain has TRBV12-3 or TRBV12-4 and TRBJ2-1; weak D call: TRBD1 (6 bases). This CDR3 has 13 residues. Trimming removed 3 bases at V and 8 bases at J, with 11 bases between. The chain's CDR3 is CASSLVQGDEQFF. The CDR3 nucleotides are TGTGCCAGCAGTTTGGTACAGGGCGATGAGCAGTTCTTC.

The rearrangement uses TRBV20-1 and TRBJ2-1; no clear D. Between the trimmed V and J ends, which lost 6 bases and 4 bases, there was a span of 19 bases. This CDR3 spans 15 amino acids. The germline V gene encodes CDR1 DFQATT and CDR2 SNEGSKA (reference sequence). This chain's CDR3 is CSASLPGNLYNEQFF. CDR3 in DNA: TGCAGTGCGAGCCTACCCGGTAATTTATACAATGAGCAGTTCTTC.

This clonotype has only a few counts. The rearrangement uses TRBV15 and TRBJ2-2; D is possibly TRBD1 (5 bases). CDR3 size: 15 residues. Germline loops: CDR1 LNHNV, CDR2 YYDKDF (reference sequence). V lost 0 bases, J lost 6 bases, and 11 bases lay in between. The CDR3 nucleotides are TGTGCCACCAGCAGAGATTCTCAGGGATCCGGGGAGCTGTTTTTT. The encoded protein is CATSRDSQGSGELFF. Filled out from reference TRBV15 and TRBJ2-2, the complete variable domain reads DAMVIQNPRYQVTQFGKPVTLSCSQTLNHNVMYWYQQKSSQAPKLLFHYYDKDFNNEADTPDNFQSRRPNTSFCFLDIRSPGLGDTAMYLCATSRDSQGSGELFFGEGSRLTVL.

V gene TRBV12-3 or TRBV12-4 combines with J gene TRBJ1-5; D is ambiguous. The ends were cut back, 6 bases at V and 2 bases at J, with 8 bases in the middle. This CDR3 has 13 amino acids. The CDR3 DNA sequence: TGTGCCAGCAGGCCGGGTCGCAATCAGCCCCAGCATTTT. Protein sequence: CASRPGRNQPQHF.

This chain joins TRBV20-1 and TRBJ2-3, with D perhaps matching TRBD2 (6 bases). The V gene lost 1 base and the J gene lost 4 bases, with 9 bases spanning the gap. Germline CDR1 DFQATT, CDR2 SNEGSKA (reference sequence). The CDR3 is made up of 13 amino acids. CDR3 residues: CSARAEGPDTQYF. CDR3 nucleotides: TGCAGTGCTAGAGCGGAGGGCCCAGATACGCAGTATTTT.

The chain carries TRBV7-9 and TRBJ2-3; D not certain. The germline V and J ends were trimmed by 7 bases and 6 bases, with 20 bases remaining between them. This CDR3 comprises 15 residues. Germline V gene data show CDR1 as SEHNR and CDR2 as FQNEAQ (reference sequence). The CDR3 sequence: CASTSISGMVDTQYF. Written as DNA, the CDR3 is TGTGCCAGCACCTCTATCAGTGGGATGGTGGATACGCAGTATTTT.

This CDR3 is CASTAPQGNTIYF. The CDR3 DNA is TGTGCCAGCACCGCTCCCCAGGGAAACACCATATATTTT. The chain employs TRBV28 and TRBJ1-3; D ambiguous. CDR1 is MDHEN, CDR2 SYDVKM, per germline. This CDR3 has 13 amino acids. V lost 7 bases to trimming and J lost 4 bases, with 11 bases between them.